Detailed here is one T cell receptor beta chain. Measured with immunoSEQ multiplex PCR; TCRdb has only the in-frame clones, and not every one. The sample has under 250,000 clones; roughly 86% are singletons. The data are from a study of blood T cell repertoires in COVID-19. V dropped 0 bases and J dropped 9 bases, with 6 bases sitting between them. The CDR3 sequence is 13 residues long. Looked up from germline, CDR1 is MNHEY and CDR2 is SVGAGI. The rearrangement joins TRBV6-5 to TRBJ1-6; the D is unclear. This TCR was recovered from a woman between 50 and 59 years old with active or convalescent COVID-19. The specimen sequenced was peripheral blood. CDR3 region: CASSYSNSSPLHF. The CDR3 nucleotides are TGTGCCAGCAGTTACTCGAATAGTTCACCCCTCCACTTT.